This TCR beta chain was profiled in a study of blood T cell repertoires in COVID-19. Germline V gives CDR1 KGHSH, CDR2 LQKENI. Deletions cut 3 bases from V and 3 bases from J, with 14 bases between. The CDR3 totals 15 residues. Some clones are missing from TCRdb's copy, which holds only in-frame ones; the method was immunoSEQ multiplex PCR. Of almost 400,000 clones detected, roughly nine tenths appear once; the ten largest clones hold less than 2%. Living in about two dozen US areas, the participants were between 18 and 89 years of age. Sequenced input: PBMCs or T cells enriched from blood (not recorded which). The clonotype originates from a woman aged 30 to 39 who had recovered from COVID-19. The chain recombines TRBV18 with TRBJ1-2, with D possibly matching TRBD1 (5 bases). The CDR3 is CASSPTTAPHYGYTF. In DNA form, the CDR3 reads TGTGCCAGCTCACCCACGACAGCCCCTCACTATGGCTACACCTTC.